Listed here is a single T cell receptor beta chain. The antigen remains unidentified. It was with unique molecular identifiers that the TCRbeta library was prepared. TCRdb re-called the PCR reads through MiXCR, storing one row per CDR3 protein. The table has fewer than 550,000 distinct CDR3 sequences, over 10% seen once. CDR3 length equals 13 residues. In germline, CDR1 is MNHEY, CDR2 SMNVEV (reference sequence). V lost 6 bases to trimming and J lost 5 bases, with 11 bases between them. These data belong to a study of T-cell reconstitution after alpha-beta-depleted transplantation in children. Broader study findings: It was newly produced T cells that mostly accounted for T-cell counts and diversity one year after transplant. Surviving thymic progenitors and recipient T cells were the source of high TCRbeta diversity at day 60 in some patients.

Sample: PBMCs, mostly from graft donor cells, taken 180 days after TCRalphabeta/CD19-depleted stem cell transplant. This clonotype was sampled from a female patient between 2 and 10 years old who had a stem cell transplant for aplastic anemia, so the T cells may come from the graft donor. The gene calls are TRBV27 and TRBJ1-5; no clear D. The CDR3 region has the DNA TGTGCCAGCAGCCCCCAGAGGGATCAGCCCCAGCATTTT. The encoded protein is CASSPQRDQPQHF.